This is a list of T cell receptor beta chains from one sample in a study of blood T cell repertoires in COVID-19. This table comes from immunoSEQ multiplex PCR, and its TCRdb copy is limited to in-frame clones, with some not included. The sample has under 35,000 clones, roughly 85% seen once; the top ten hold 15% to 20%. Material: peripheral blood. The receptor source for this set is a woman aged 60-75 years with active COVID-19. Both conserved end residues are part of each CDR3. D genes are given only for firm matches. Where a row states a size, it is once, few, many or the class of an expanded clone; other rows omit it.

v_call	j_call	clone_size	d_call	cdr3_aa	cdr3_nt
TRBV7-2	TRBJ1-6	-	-	CASSLVIDSPLHF	TGTGCCAGCAGCTTAGTTATTGATTCACCCCTCCACTTT
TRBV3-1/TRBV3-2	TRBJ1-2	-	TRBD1	CASSPRQGGYGYTF	TGTGCCAGCAGCCCCCGACAGGGGGGCTATGGCTACACCTTC
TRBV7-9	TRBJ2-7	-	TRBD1	CASSLKAGDRGSYEQYF	TGTGCCAGCAGCTTAAAGGCTGGGGACAGGGGCTCCTACGAGCAGTACTTC
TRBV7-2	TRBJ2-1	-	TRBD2	CASSLELAGGTRRFF	TGTGCCAGCAGCTTAGAACTAGCGGGAGGCACCCGTCGGTTCTTC
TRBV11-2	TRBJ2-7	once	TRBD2	CASSLAISGSGHYEQYF	TGTGCCAGCAGCTTAGCTATTAGCGGGAGTGGTCACTACGAGCAGTACTTC
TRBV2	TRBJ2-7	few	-	CASSEGAGVTYEQYF	TGTGCCAGCAGTGAAGGGGCAGGCGTGACCTACGAGCAGTACTTC
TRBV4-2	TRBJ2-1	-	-	CASSQWGVYNEQFF	TGTGCCAGCAGCCAATGGGGGGTATACAATGAGCAGTTCTTC
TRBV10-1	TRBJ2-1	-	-	CASSFGVINEQFF	TGCGCCAGCAGTTTCGGGGTGATCAATGAGCAGTTCTTC
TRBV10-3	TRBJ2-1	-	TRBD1	CACRTGSMDEQFF	TGTGCCTGCCGGACAGGGTCTATGGATGAGCAGTTCTTC
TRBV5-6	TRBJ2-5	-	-	CASSPGGGPTGTQYF	TGTGCCAGCAGCCCTGGGGGGGGGCCGACCGGGACCCAGTACTTC
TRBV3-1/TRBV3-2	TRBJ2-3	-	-	CASSQGGLRSDTQYF	TGTGCCAGCAGCCAAGGGGGACTCCGTTCGGATACGCAGTATTTT
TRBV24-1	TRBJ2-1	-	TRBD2	CATSDLTRHSGNEQFF	TGTGCCACCAGTGATTTAACCCGTCATAGCGGGAATGAGCAGTTCTTC
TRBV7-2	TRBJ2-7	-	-	CASSTALYEQYF	TGTGCCAGCAGCACAGCCCTTTACGAGCAGTACTTC
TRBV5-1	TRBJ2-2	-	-	CASSLSPNTGELFF	TGCGCCAGCAGCTTGAGCCCAAACACCGGGGAGCTGTTTTTT
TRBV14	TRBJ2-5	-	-	CASSPRLPETQYF	TGTGCCAGCAGCCCCCGACTTCCAGAGACCCAGTACTTC
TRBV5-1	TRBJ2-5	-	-	CASSLNPGKVAETQYF	TGCGCCAGCAGCTTGAATCCAGGGAAGGTGGCGGAGACCCAGTACTTC
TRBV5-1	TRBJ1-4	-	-	CASSLLAATNEKLFF	TGCGCCAGCAGCTTGTTAGCTGCAACTAATGAAAAACTGTTTTTT
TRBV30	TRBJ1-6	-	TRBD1	CAWTLGQGTSPLHF	TGTGCCTGGACTCTTGGACAGGGGACTTCACCCCTCCACTTT
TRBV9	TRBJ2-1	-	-	CASSAGGRYNEQFF	TGTGCCAGCAGCGCCGGAGGACGCTACAATGAGCAGTTCTTC
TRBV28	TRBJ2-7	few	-	CASTDRYEQYF	TGTGCCAGCACCGACAGGTACGAGCAGTACTTC
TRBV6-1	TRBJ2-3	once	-	CASSEGSPRLYTQYF	TGTGCCAGCAGTGAAGGGTCCCCTCGACTATATACGCAGTATTTT
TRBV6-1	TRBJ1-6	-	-	CASSERSWDNSPLHF	TGTGCCAGCAGTGAGAGGAGTTGGGATAATTCACCCCTCCACTTT
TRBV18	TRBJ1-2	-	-	CASSPETGSYGYTF	TGTGCCAGCTCACCAGAAACAGGATCCTATGGCTACACCTTC
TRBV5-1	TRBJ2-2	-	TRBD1	CASSLVRQGPLTGELFF	TGCGCCAGCAGCTTGGTCCGACAGGGACCCTTAACCGGGGAGCTGTTTTTT
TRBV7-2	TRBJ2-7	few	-	CASSAQVPYEQYF	TGTGCCAGCAGCGCACAAGTACCCTACGAGCAGTACTTC
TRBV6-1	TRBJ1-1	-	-	CASSANLAGIGTEAFF	TGTGCCAGCAGTGCCAATCTTGCAGGTATCGGCACTGAAGCTTTCTTT
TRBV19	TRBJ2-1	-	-	CASSGSMQGEQFF	TGTGCCAGTAGCGGGAGCATGCAGGGTGAGCAGTTCTTC
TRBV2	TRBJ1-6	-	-	CASSYRDFNSPLHF	TGTGCCAGCAGTTACAGGGATTTTAATTCACCCCTCCACTTT
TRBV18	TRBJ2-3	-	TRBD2	CASSAGGTDTQYF	TGTGCCAGCTCAGCGGGGGGCACAGATACGCAGTATTTT
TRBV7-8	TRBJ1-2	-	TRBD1	CASSPRGTGVGYTF	TGTGCCAGCAGCCCCCGGGGGACAGGTGTTGGCTACACCTTC
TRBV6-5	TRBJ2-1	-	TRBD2	CASSKTGLAGKEQFF	TGTGCCAGCAGCAAGACGGGACTAGCGGGAAAAGAGCAGTTCTTC
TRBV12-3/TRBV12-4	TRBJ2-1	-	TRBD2	CASSTGTREFF	TGTGCCAGCAGCACCGGGACTAGGGAGTTCTTC
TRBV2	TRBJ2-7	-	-	CASSRGLGQEQYF	TGTGCCAGCAGCAGGGGCCTGGGCCAAGAGCAGTACTTC
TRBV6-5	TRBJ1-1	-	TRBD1	CASSTGTANTEAFF	TGTGCCAGCAGTACCGGGACAGCGAACACTGAAGCTTTCTTT
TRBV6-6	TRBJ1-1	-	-	CASNGPPEAFF	TGTGCCAGCAATGGCCCACCCGAAGCTTTCTTT
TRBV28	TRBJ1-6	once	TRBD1	CASSFEQGWGSPLHF	TGTGCCAGCAGTTTTGAACAGGGGTGGGGTTCACCCCTCCACTTT
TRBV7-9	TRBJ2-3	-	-	CASSYLTRTQYF	TGTGCCAGCAGCTACCTGACTAGGACGCAGTATTTT
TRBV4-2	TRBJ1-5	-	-	CASSQSGNQPQHF	TGTGCCAGCAGCCAATCAGGCAATCAGCCCCAGCATTTT
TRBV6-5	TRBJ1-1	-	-	CASSYSMANTEAFF	TGTGCCAGCAGTTACTCGATGGCTAACACTGAAGCTTTCTTT
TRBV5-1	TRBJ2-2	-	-	CASSLDIFTGELFF	TGCGCCAGCAGCTTGGACATTTTCACCGGGGAGCTGTTTTTT
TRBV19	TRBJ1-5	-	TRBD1	CASSPRDRNQPQHF	TGTGCCAGTAGTCCTCGGGACAGGAATCAGCCCCAGCATTTT
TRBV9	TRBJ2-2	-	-	CASSVATHANTGELFF	TGTGCCAGCAGCGTAGCTACGCACGCGAACACCGGGGAGCTGTTTTTT
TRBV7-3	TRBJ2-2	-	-	CASGTGTGELFF	TGTGCCAGCGGTACGGGGACCGGGGAGCTGTTTTTT
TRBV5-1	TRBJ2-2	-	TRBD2	CASSSASSGTSTGELFF	TGCGCCAGCAGCTCGGCCTCGAGCGGGACTTCCACCGGGGAGCTGTTTTTT
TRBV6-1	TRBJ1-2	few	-	CASSDQTGHTF	TGTGCCAGCAGTGACCAAACAGGGCACACCTTC